These 6 T cell receptor beta chains originate from one sample sequenced in a study of regulatory T cells in long-lasting Graves disease. Time point given: newly diagnosed GD, antithyroid drugs for less than 3 months. PBMC RNA was the source of the TCR library. Libraries of TCR beta came from iRepertoire HTBI primers plus Arm-PCR of CDR3 regions. MiXCR was run by TCRdb on the multiplex PCR reads, yielding one entry per CDR3 protein. The repertoire holds a few hundred thousand distinct CDR3 sequences, with 20% to 25% as singletons. The sequencing here drew on peripheral blood mononuclear cells (PBMCs), taken at new diagnosis, from a patient treated with antithyroid drugs. Source of these receptors: a female donor with Graves disease.

This clonotype occurred many times. The chain joins TRBV28 to TRBJ1-1, with D unresolved. CDR3 length: 14 residues. Germline V gene sequence: CDR1 MDHEN, CDR2 SYDVKM. V lost 5 bases and J lost 2, with 12 bases in between. The CDR3 sequence: CASSAGRANTEAFF. The CDR3 bases are TGTGCCAGCAGTGCTGGACGGGCAAACACTGAAGCTTTCTTT.

This clonotype was counted ten times or more. The V and J genes are TRBV19 and TRBJ1-2; 10 bases line up with TRBD1. The CDR3 contains 13 residues. CDR1 and CDR2 (germline): LNHDA, SQIVND (reference sequence). J lost 8 bases, V lost 5 bases, and 5 bases had no gene match. CDR3 sequence (DNA): TGTGCCAGTAGTCCCGACAGGGGGCACGGCTACACCTTC. It specifies CASSPDRGHGYTF. Based on the CDR3 plus reference TRBV19 and TRBJ1-2, the full variable domain is DGGITQSPKYLFRKEGQNVTLSCEQNLNHDAMYWYRQDPGQGLRLIYYSQIVNDFQKGDIAEGYSVSREKKESFPLTVTSAQKNPTAFYLCASSPDRGHGYTFGSGTRLTVV.

Many counts were recorded for this clonotype. The chain couples TRBV12-3 or TRBV12-4 to TRBJ2-6; no clear D. The V end was cut by 7 bases, the J end by 0 bases, with 10 bases between. The CDR3 has 15 residues. The CDR3 coding sequence is TGTGCCAGCAAAGGACCCTTCTCTGGGGCCAACGTCCTGACTTTC. Residues: CASKGPFSGANVLTF.

In the case of this clonotype: A read error is likely here: a far larger clone is one base away. The chain couples TRBV20-1 to TRBJ2-1; 12 nucleotides align to TRBD2. Unmatched junction bases numbered 7, after V lost 3 bases and J lost 10 bases. This CDR3 has 14 residues. The germline V gene encodes CDR1 DFQATT and CDR2 SNEGSKA (reference sequence). DNA for the CDR3: TGCAGTGCTAGTCCCCGGACTAGCGGGAACGAGCAGTTCTTC. It translates to CSASPRTSGNEQFF.

This clonotype was seen ten or more times. The chain couples TRBV15 to TRBJ2-7; D is undetermined. This CDR3 contains 14 residues. V was clipped by 6 bases and J by 0 bases, with 12 bases between them. Germline CDR1 reads LNHNV; CDR2 reads YYDKDF (reference sequence). CDR3 bases: TGTGCCACCAGGAAGGACCGAAGCTCCTACGAGCAGTACTTC. Its translation: CATRKDRSSYEQYF. Variable domain in full (rest from reference TRBV15 and TRBJ2-7): DAMVIQNPRYQVTQFGKPVTLSCSQTLNHNVMYWYQQKSSQAPKLLFHYYDKDFNNEADTPDNFQSRRPNTSFCFLDIRSPGLGDTAMYLCATRKDRSSYEQYFGPGTRLTVT.

The CDR3 DNA is TGTGCCAGCAGCTTAGGGGCTAGCGGTGATACCGGGGAGCTGTTTTTT. As protein: CASSLGASGDTGELFF. The rearrangement joins TRBV7-9 to TRBJ2-2, with 7 bases fitting TRBD2. Germline V gene data show CDR1 as SEHNR and CDR2 as FQNEAQ (reference sequence). V was clipped by 1 base and J by 5 bases; unmatched bases: 7. The CDR3 covers 16 residues.